What follows is one TCR beta chain and its context. The entry originates in a study of CD8 T cells in Susac syndrome. RNA totalling about 0.5 to 1 ug underwent reverse transcription with random hexamers. TCRdb re-derived calls from the immunoSEQ multiplex PCR reads in MiXCR, one entry per CDR3 protein. The sample has 100,000 to 150,000 distinct CDR3 sequences, about 95% seen once. The CD8+ and CD4+ T cells were isolated magnetically using a negative isolation approach, whereas the TEMRA cells were enriched by FACS. CDR3 length: 14 residues. Trimming took off 0 bases at V and 3 bases at J, with 9 bases between the two ends. CDR1 LGHNA and CDR2 YSLEER come from the germline V gene.

The sequencing sample was made of CD4+ T cells from PBMCs. The source of this sequence is a human donor with multiple sclerosis. This chain uses TRBV4-3 with TRBJ2-7, with D hard to call. CDR3 coding DNA: TGCGCCAGCAGCCAAGAATTGGGTAACTACGAGCAGTACTTC. Protein: CASSQELGNYEQYF.